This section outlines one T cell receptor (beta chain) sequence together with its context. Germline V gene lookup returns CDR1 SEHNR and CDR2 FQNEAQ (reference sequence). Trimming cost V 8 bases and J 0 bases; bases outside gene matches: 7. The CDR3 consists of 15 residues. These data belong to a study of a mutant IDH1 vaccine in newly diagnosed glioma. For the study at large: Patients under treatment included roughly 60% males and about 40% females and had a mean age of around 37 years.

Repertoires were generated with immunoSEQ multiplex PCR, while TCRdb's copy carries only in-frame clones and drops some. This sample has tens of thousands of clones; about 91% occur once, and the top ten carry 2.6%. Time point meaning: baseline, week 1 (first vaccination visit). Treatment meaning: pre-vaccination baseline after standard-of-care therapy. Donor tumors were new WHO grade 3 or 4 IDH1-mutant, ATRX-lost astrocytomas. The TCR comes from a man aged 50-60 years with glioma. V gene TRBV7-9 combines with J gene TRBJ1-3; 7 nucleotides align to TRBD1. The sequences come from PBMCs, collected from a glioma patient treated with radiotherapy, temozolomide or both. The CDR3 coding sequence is TGTGCCAGCCCCCGACAGGGACCCTCTGGAAACACCATATATTTT. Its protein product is CASPRQGPSGNTIYF.